These T cell receptor beta chains were read from a single sample in a study of shared clonotypes between healthy human individuals. Assay: immunoSEQ multiplex PCR; the TCRdb copy retains only in-frame clones and omits some. The table has about 1.1 million clones, 75% to 80% seen once. The sequenced material came from memory CD4+ T cells from PBMCs. Receptors originate from a young man in good health. Some clones in this sample may be carry-over from other donors' samples. Both conserved end residues are part of each CDR3. The order of the fields is V gene, J gene, CDR3 protein.

V gene: TRBV5-1; J gene: TRBJ2-6; CDR3 protein: CASSKGQGSVAGANVLTF
V gene: TRBV5-4; J gene: TRBJ2-2; CDR3 protein: CASSTDALAANTGELFF
V gene: TRBV30; J gene: TRBJ2-1; CDR3 protein: CAWRLGYNEQFF
V gene: TRBV28; J gene: TRBJ1-2; CDR3 protein: CASSSGQGNGYTF
V gene: TRBV28; J gene: TRBJ1-5; CDR3 protein: CASREITGGNQPQHF
V gene: TRBV5-1; J gene: TRBJ2-1; CDR3 protein: CASSLSQGYEQFF
V gene: TRBV5-4; J gene: TRBJ2-1; CDR3 protein: CASSLFLLAGAFEQFF
V gene: TRBV5-1; J gene: TRBJ2-2; CDR3 protein: CASSLLERATGELFF
V gene: TRBV6-5; J gene: TRBJ2-7; CDR3 protein: CASRKTSGAYEQYF
V gene: TRBV5-1; J gene: TRBJ1-4; CDR3 protein: CASSLARGGSFSEKLFF
V gene: TRBV5-1; J gene: TRBJ1-2; CDR3 protein: CASSLETPNYGYTF
V gene: TRBV5-6; J gene: TRBJ2-1; CDR3 protein: CASSLVLAGDNEQFF
V gene: TRBV28; J gene: TRBJ2-1; CDR3 protein: CASSTRGVEQFF
V gene: TRBV19; J gene: TRBJ1-1; CDR3 protein: CASSHARGAGDTEAFF
V gene: TRBV28; J gene: TRBJ2-7; CDR3 protein: CASSFPPSYEQYF
V gene: TRBV6-1; J gene: TRBJ2-7; CDR3 protein: CASGSLYEQYF
V gene: TRBV12-5; J gene: TRBJ1-2; CDR3 protein: CASGLVVGYGYTF
V gene: TRBV7-3; J gene: TRBJ1-1; CDR3 protein: CASSFRDRDTEAFF
V gene: TRBV29-1; J gene: TRBJ2-7; CDR3 protein: CSAQSDSYEQYF
V gene: TRBV7-2; J gene: TRBJ2-7; CDR3 protein: CASSFDSGRLEQYF
V gene: TRBV27; J gene: TRBJ2-2; CDR3 protein: CASSFWGGLTGELFF
V gene: TRBV28; J gene: TRBJ2-7; CDR3 protein: CASSSPTGPSKEQYF
V gene: TRBV28; J gene: TRBJ2-7; CDR3 protein: CASSLTGGSYEQYF
V gene: TRBV5-1; J gene: TRBJ1-1; CDR3 protein: CASSLAGDRAFF
V gene: TRBV15; J gene: TRBJ2-6; CDR3 protein: CATSRGGTGANVLTF
V gene: TRBV7-3; J gene: TRBJ2-1; CDR3 protein: CASSPSLSGRNEQFF
V gene: TRBV10-3; J gene: TRBJ1-2; CDR3 protein: CAISESGQSGYTF
V gene: TRBV30; J gene: TRBJ1-2; CDR3 protein: CAWSVTLLWDYTF
V gene: TRBV7-3; J gene: TRBJ2-2; CDR3 protein: CASSRNTGELFF
V gene: TRBV11-3; J gene: TRBJ2-3; CDR3 protein: CASSLDGQSTDTQYF
V gene: TRBV2; J gene: TRBJ1-4; CDR3 protein: CASSESTGGKLFF
V gene: TRBV4-2; J gene: TRBJ2-5; CDR3 protein: CASSQGLAGGQGTQYF
V gene: TRBV6-1; J gene: TRBJ2-7; CDR3 protein: CATQIGTLSYEQYF
V gene: TRBV5-4; J gene: TRBJ2-1; CDR3 protein: CAAAPGQYNEQFF
V gene: TRBV18; J gene: TRBJ2-7; CDR3 protein: CASSQGQTYEQYF
V gene: TRBV7-2; J gene: TRBJ2-3; CDR3 protein: CASSRTSGGKTDTQYF
V gene: TRBV5-4; J gene: TRBJ2-7; CDR3 protein: CASSLRDTHSYEQYF
V gene: TRBV27; J gene: TRBJ1-4; CDR3 protein: CASSTPRGITNEKLFF